The TCR beta chain described here comes from a study of blood T cells in healthy people across ages. Peripheral blood from each donor was collected in a volume of about 10 milliliters. Study outcomes and limitations: For the donors, CMV status was unknown and possibly confounded expanded clonotype changes. With naive T cell percentage, TCR beta diversity showed a strong correlation.

Trimming took 3 bases from V and 5 from J; bases not matched to a gene: 3. The CDR3 spans 14 residues. Germline V gene lookup returns CDR1 MDHEN and CDR2 SYDVKM. A second 7 to 11 cycle PCR used barcoded and J-beta primers. TCRdb re-derived calls from the 5' RACE reads in MiXCR, one entry per CDR3 protein. The repertoire holds around 1.5 million distinct CDR3 sequences, with 40% to 50% as singletons. In regard to this clonotype: Its antigen is still unknown.

V and J are TRBV28 and TRBJ2-1; 8 positions match TRBD2. Sequencing was done on a sample of blood. This TCR derives from a woman under 30 in good health. The chain's CDR3 is CASSFGGVHNEQFF. The DNA of the CDR3 is TGTGCCAGCAGTTTCGGGGGGGTCCACAATGAGCAGTTCTTC.